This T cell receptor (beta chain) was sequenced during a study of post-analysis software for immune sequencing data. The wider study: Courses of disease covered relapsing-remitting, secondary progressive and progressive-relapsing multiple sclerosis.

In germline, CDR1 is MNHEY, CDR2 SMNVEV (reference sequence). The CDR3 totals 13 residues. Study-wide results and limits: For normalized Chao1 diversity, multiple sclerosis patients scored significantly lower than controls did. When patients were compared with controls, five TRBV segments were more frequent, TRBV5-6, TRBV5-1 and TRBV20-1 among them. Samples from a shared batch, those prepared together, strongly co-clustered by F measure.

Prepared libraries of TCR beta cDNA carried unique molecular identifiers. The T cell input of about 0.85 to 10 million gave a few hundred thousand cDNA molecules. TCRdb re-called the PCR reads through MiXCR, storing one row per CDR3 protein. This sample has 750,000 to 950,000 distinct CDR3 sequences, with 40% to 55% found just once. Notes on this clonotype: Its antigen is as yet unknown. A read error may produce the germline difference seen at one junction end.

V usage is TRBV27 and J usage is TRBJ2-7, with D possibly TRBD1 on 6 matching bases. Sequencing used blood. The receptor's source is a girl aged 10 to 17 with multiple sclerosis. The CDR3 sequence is CAGSPGHFYEQYF. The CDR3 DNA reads TGTGCCGGCAGTCCGGGACATTTCTACGAGCAGTACTTC.